Listed below are T cell receptor beta chains from one sample, sequenced in a study of technical replicates of blood from several donors. Method: immunoSEQ multiplex PCR; TCRdb's copy keeps in-frame clones and lacks some. The repertoire holds tens of thousands of clones, with 85% to 95% as singletons. What was sequenced was T cells isolated from PBMCs. The receptors derive from a human donor in good health. The CDR3 runs from the conserved cysteine through the conserved F or W. The D gene is left open where the match is weak. Part of the rows lack a size; the others show once, few, many or a class for expanded clones.

d_gene	abundance	v_gene	j_gene	len	CDR3nt	CDR3aa
NA	NA	TRBV6-5	TRBJ2-1	14	TGTGCCAGCAGTTACAACCCCTCGCTAAATGAGCAGTTCTTC	CASSYNPSLNEQFF
NA	NA	TRBV10-3	TRBJ1-1	13	TGTGCCATCAGTAAGGGGGTGAACACTGAAGCTTTCTTT	CAISKGVNTEAFF
NA	NA	TRBV9	TRBJ2-7	14	TGTGCCAGCAGCGTAGGCAGCCACAGCCACGAGCAGTACTTC	CASSVGSHSHEQYF
NA	NA	TRBV25-1	TRBJ2-3	13	TGTGCCAGCAGTGTCCAGGGTTCAGATACGCAGTATTTT	CASSVQGSDTQYF
NA	NA	TRBV7-8	TRBJ1-1	15	TGTGCCAGCAGCTGGTGGGCAGGGCAGGGCGGTGAAGCTTTCTTT	CASSWWAGQGGEAFF
NA	NA	TRBV4-1	TRBJ1-6	16	TGCGCCAGCAGCCAGTTTCAGGGGTCTTATAATTCACCCCTCCACTTT	CASSQFQGSYNSPLHF
TRBD2	NA	TRBV5-1	TRBJ2-3	16	TGCGCCAGCAGCTCCGGACTAGCGGGGGACGCAGATACGCAGTATTTT	CASSSGLAGDADTQYF
TRBD2	NA	TRBV4-2	TRBJ2-7	16	TGTGCCAGCAGCCGCACTGACGGGGGGGTCCCCTACGAGCAGTACTTC	CASSRTDGGVPYEQYF
NA	NA	TRBV6-1	TRBJ2-3	14	TGTGCCAGCAGTGTCCGGGAGAGCCGTGATACGCAGTATTTT	CASSVRESRDTQYF
NA	NA	TRBV7-8	TRBJ1-2	17	TGTGCCAGCAGCTTAGCGCGAGTTGCAGGGAACAACTATGGCTACACCTTC	CASSLARVAGNNYGYTF
NA	NA	TRBV28	TRBJ1-5	15	TGTGCCAGCAGGGTTAGTAATGCGGGCAATCAGCCCCAGCATTTT	CASRVSNAGNQPQHF
TRBD1	NA	TRBV2	TRBJ2-4	17	TGTGCCAGCATCCGCAGTGGACAGGGATTAGCCAAAAACATTCAGTACTTC	CASIRSGQGLAKNIQYF
NA	once	TRBV6-6	TRBJ1-2	11	TGTGCCAGCTCTGCTAACTATGGCTACACCTTC	CASSANYGYTF
NA	NA	TRBV30	TRBJ1-6	13	TGTGCCTGGAGTGAGGGACTTAATTCACCCCTCCACTTT	CAWSEGLNSPLHF
NA	NA	TRBV9	TRBJ2-2	15	TGTGCCAGCAGCGCCGTGGCAGGGGAAGGAGGGGAGCTGTTTTTT	CASSAVAGEGGELFF
NA	once	TRBV2	TRBJ2-1	10	TGTGCCAGCAAGAGGGATGAGCAGTTCTTC	CASKRDEQFF
TRBD1	NA	TRBV28	TRBJ2-5	16	TGTGCCAGCAGTCTTAGGGGGCGGCGGTGGATGGAGACCCAGTACTTC	CASSLRGRRWMETQYF
TRBD2	NA	TRBV6-1	TRBJ2-1	15	TGTGCCAGCAGGAGACTAGCGGGGGGCTACAATGAGCAGTTCTTC	CASRRLAGGYNEQFF
TRBD2	NA	TRBV5-4	TRBJ2-3	15	TGTGCCAGCAGCTTGGCTAGCGGGAGTTCAGATACGCAGTATTTT	CASSLASGSSDTQYF
NA	NA	TRBV6-1	TRBJ2-7	16	TGTGCCAGCAGTGAATTCGGGTCCCCCTCTGGAAACGAGCAGTACTTC	CASSEFGSPSGNEQYF
NA	NA	TRBV27	TRBJ1-2	15	TGTGCCAGCAGTTTAAAGGGGCTTTCTAACTATGGCTACACCTTC	CASSLKGLSNYGYTF
NA	NA	TRBV28	TRBJ1-5	13	TGTGCCAGCAGTTGGGGGGGGAATCAGCCCCAGCATTTT	CASSWGGNQPQHF
NA	once	TRBV12-5	TRBJ1-1	14	TGTGCTAGTGGTTTGGGACAGTCGAACACTGAAGCTTTCTTT	CASGLGQSNTEAFF
TRBD2	NA	TRBV7-6	TRBJ2-7	15	TGTGCCAGCAGCCCGCCCGGGACTAGCGGTGAAGAGCAGTACTTC	CASSPPGTSGEEQYF
NA	NA	TRBV7-9	TRBJ1-2	14	TGTGCCAGCAGCTTAAACCCCCAACATAATGGCTACACCTTC	CASSLNPQHNGYTF
TRBD1	few	TRBV19	TRBJ1-3	13	TGTGCCAGTTCAGACAGGGGCGGATTCACCATATATTTT	CASSDRGGFTIYF
NA	NA	TRBV5-6	TRBJ2-7	12	TGTGCCAGCAGCTTTCGGGACTACGAGCAGTACTTC	CASSFRDYEQYF
TRBD2	NA	TRBV11-2	TRBJ2-1	13	TGTGCCAGCAGCCTTACTAGCGACAATGAGCAGTTCTTC	CASSLTSDNEQFF
NA	NA	TRBV18	TRBJ1-1	15	TGTGCCAGCTCACCAGTCGGGTCACCGGACACTGAAGCTTTCTTT	CASSPVGSPDTEAFF
NA	NA	TRBV14	TRBJ1-2	13	TGTGCCAGCAGCCAATCCCCCAAATATGGCTACACCTTC	CASSQSPKYGYTF
NA	NA	TRBV4-1	TRBJ2-7	13	TGCGCCAGCAGCCACGACATTTCCTACGAGCAGTACTTC	CASSHDISYEQYF
TRBD2	NA	TRBV7-6	TRBJ2-7	15	TGTGCCAGCAGCCCGGGGACTAGCGGGGCAGGGGAGCAGTACTTC	CASSPGTSGAGEQYF
TRBD2	NA	TRBV6-5	TRBJ2-3	16	TGTGCCAGCAGTTACGCTAGCGGGGGGAGCACAGATACGCAGTATTTT	CASSYASGGSTDTQYF
NA	once	TRBV19	TRBJ2-1	16	TGTGCCAGTAGTTCCATAGCGGCCATACCCGACAATGAGCAGTTCTTC	CASSSIAAIPDNEQFF
NA	NA	TRBV6-1	TRBJ2-2	13	TGTGCCAGCAGCCCAAACAGGGCCCGGGAGCTGTTTTTT	CASSPNRARELFF
TRBD2	NA	TRBV19	TRBJ2-4	16	TGTGCCAGTAGTATAGGGGAGGGGTCGGGCAAAAACATTCAGTACTTC	CASSIGEGSGKNIQYF